This entry lists 29 T cell receptor beta chains sequenced from one sample in a study of neurological immune-mediated disorders. Using its own MiXCR run on the 5' RACE reads, TCRdb lists one record per CDR3 protein. Counted here are 66,000 or so distinct CDR3 sequences, less than 5.5% occurring once; the ten biggest clones make up 2.8%. The sample taken for sequencing was PBMCs. The source is a woman between 25 and 40 years old with multiple sclerosis.

This clonotype was counted at least ten times. Relative to the germline gene, one junction end is altered; a read error may explain this. This chain uses TRBV5-5 with TRBJ1-5; TRBD1 agrees at 8 bases. CDR3 length equals 16 residues. Germline-derived CDR1 and CDR2 are SGHKS and YYEKEE (reference sequence). The CDR3 loop is CASFSRDRRPNQPQNF. CDR3 DNA sequence: TGTGCCAGCTTCTCTAGGGACAGGAGGCCGAATCAGCCCCAGAATTTT.

Details on this clonotype: With a much larger clone just one base away, this may be a read error. V and J are TRBV6-5 and TRBJ1-6; D not resolved. Per germline, CDR1 MNHEY and CDR2 SVGAGI. The CDR3 is 14 residues long. V gave up 1 base and J gave up 9 bases, with 10 bases separating them. The CDR3 DNA reads TGTGCCAGCAGTTACTTAAAGGGAAGTTCACCCCTCCACTTT. Protein: CASSYLKGSSPLHF.

This clonotype was picked up many times. The CDR3 loop reads CASSLELLDSPLHF. The CDR3, as DNA: TGCGCCAGCAGCTTGGAGCTTCTGGATTCACCCCTCCACTTT. J is TRBJ1-6 and V is TRBV5-1, with no clear D. CDR3 length: 14 residues. The V and J ends lost 0 bases and 8 bases respectively, with 9 bases between them. The germline V gene encodes CDR1 SGHRS and CDR2 YFSETQ.

Notes on this clonotype: A read error is possible here, since a much larger clone lies one base away. The chain links TRBV7-8 to TRBJ1-6; D not certain. V dropped 3 bases and J dropped 8 bases, with 11 bases sitting between them. Germline assignment: CDR1 SGHVS and CDR2 FQNEAQ. The CDR3 sequence is 14 residues long. CDR3 loop: CASSFGTKDSPLHF. CDR3 bases: TGTGCCAGCAGCTTTGGCACGAAGGATTCACCCCTCCACTTT.

V is TRBV5-1 and J is TRBJ1-4; D is perhaps TRBD1 (6 bases). V was shortened by 0 bases and J by 8 bases, with 11 bases between the two germline ends. CDR3 length: 14 amino acids. Germline V gene lookup returns CDR1 SGHRS and CDR2 YFSETQ. The DNA for the CDR3 is TGCGCCAGCAGCTTGGGCCGTCAGGGGGAAAAACTGTTTTTT. It translates to CASSLGRQGEKLFF.

This clonotype was counted many times. The J gene is TRBJ2-1, the V gene TRBV5-1, with 8 bases lining up with TRBD1. The trim removed 5 bases at V and 8 bases at J, leaving 9 bases unmatched. Per the germline V gene, CDR1 is SGHRS and CDR2 is YFSETQ. The CDR3 has 14 amino acids. The CDR3 sequence is CASRMTGAADEQFF. DNA for the CDR3: TGCGCCAGCAGAATGACAGGGGCTGCAGATGAGCAGTTCTTC.

This clonotype was counted many times. V and J are TRBV5-5 and TRBJ2-7; 7 nucleotides line up with TRBD1. V was clipped by 4 bases and J by 0 bases; unmatched bases: 7. The length of the CDR3 is 15 residues. Germline loops: CDR1 SGHKS, CDR2 YYEKEE (reference sequence). CDR3 sequence: CASSAVGQPSYEQYF. CDR3 coding DNA: TGTGCCAGCAGCGCGGTGGGACAGCCCTCCTACGAGCAGTACTTC. Filled out from reference TRBV5-5 and TRBJ2-7, the complete variable domain reads DAGVTQSPTHLIKTRGQQVTLRCSPISGHKSVSWYQQVLGQGPQFIFQYYEKEERGRGNFPDRFSARQFPNYSSELNVNALLLGDSALYLCASSAVGQPSYEQYFGPGTRLTVT.

This clonotype was detected many times. The chain carries TRBV7-2 and TRBJ1-6; 9 nucleotides line up with TRBD1. V gave up 2 bases and J gave up 9 bases; unmatched junction bases: 5. The length of the CDR3 is 15 residues. Germline values: CDR1 SGHTA, CDR2 FQGNSA. CDR3 amino acids: CASSLRGQGGSPLHF. The DNA of the CDR3 is TGTGCCAGCAGCTTACGGGGACAGGGTGGTTCACCCCTCCACTTT.

The table lists this clonotype with many counts. The chain employs TRBV29-1 and TRBJ2-1; 12 bases agree with TRBD2. J lost 3 bases, V lost 3 bases, and 15 bases had no gene match. Germline V gene data show CDR1 as SQVTM and CDR2 as ANQGSEA. CDR3 length: 19 amino acids. The DNA for the CDR3 is TGCAGCGTTGAGTATGGGGCAACTAGCGGGGGGAAGCTCTACAATGAGCAGTTCTTC. Translated: CSVEYGATSGGKLYNEQFF.

About this clonotype: Since a much larger clone is just one base distant, this may be a read error. This chain links TRBV12-3 or TRBV12-4 with TRBJ2-3; D possibly uses TRBD1 or TRBD2 (6 bases each). Trimming left V 8 bases short and J 0 bases short, with 12 bases between. This CDR3 spans 14 amino acids. The CDR3 loop reads CASCPGASTDTQYF. The DNA of the CDR3 is TGTGCCAGCTGCCCGGGGGCGAGCACAGATACGCAGTATTTT.

This clonotype was seen repeatedly, ten times or more. The CDR3 reads CSARDPDKPGPVYEQYF. CDR3 coding DNA: TGCAGTGCTAGAGATCCCGACAAACCCGGACCGGTCTACGAGCAGTACTTC. The chain combines TRBV20-1 with TRBJ2-7, with unresolved D. In germline, CDR1 is DFQATT, CDR2 SNEGSKA (reference sequence). Trimming shortened V by 0 bases and J by 3 bases, and 21 bases separated the two germline ends. The CDR3 spans 17 residues.

This clonotype was counted at least ten times. This chain links TRBV3-1 with TRBJ2-6, with D unclear. Germline loops: CDR1 LGHDT, CDR2 YNNKEL (reference sequence). Trimming cost V 1 base and J 0 bases, with 7 bases left between them. CDR3 size: 16 residues. This CDR3 is CASSQAEVSGANVLTF. Written as DNA, the CDR3 is TGTGCCAGCAGCCAAGCCGAGGTCTCTGGGGCCAACGTCCTGACTTTC.

This clonotype was seen ten or more times. V gene TRBV28 combines with J gene TRBJ2-7, with 7 nucleotides matching TRBD1. The ends lost 3 bases at V and 6 bases at J; junction bases unmatched: 5. Germline V gene data show CDR1 as MDHEN and CDR2 as SYDVKM. This CDR3 has 13 residues. CDR3 sequence: CASSFRPGGEQYF. Here the CDR3 DNA reads TGTGCCAGCAGTTTTAGACCAGGGGGCGAGCAGTACTTC.

This clonotype was observed a few times. J is TRBJ1-1 and V is TRBV11-2; 9 bases are shared with TRBD1. The germline V gene has CDR1 SGHAT and CDR2 FQNNGV. Trimming took 2 bases from V and 5 from J; bases not matched to a gene: 9. This CDR3 is built from 16 residues. In DNA, the CDR3 is TGTGCCAGCAGCTTACCCGGGACAGGGAAGGGAACTGAAGCTTTCTTT. Protein sequence: CASSLPGTGKGTEAFF.

The chain recombines TRBV27 with TRBJ1-2, with 8 bases aligning to TRBD1. The germline gives CDR1 MNHEY, CDR2 SMNVEV (reference sequence). The V gene end was trimmed by 7 bases and the J gene end by 2 bases; junction bases not matched to a gene: 3. CDR3 size: 13 residues. The CDR3 nucleotides are TGTGCCAGCAAAAGGACAGGGAACTATGGCTACACCTTC. Protein: CASKRTGNYGYTF.

This clonotype was detected ten times or more. This chain connects TRBV7-3 to TRBJ2-1; D possibly uses TRBD1 or TRBD2 (5 bases each). CDR3 length: 13 amino acids. The V end lost 5 bases, the J end lost 4 bases, and 9 bases lay between the germline ends. The germline CDR1 and CDR2 sequences are SGHTA and FQGTGA. The CDR3 sequence: CASSQGGYNEQFF. For the CDR3, the DNA is TGTGCCAGCAGCCAGGGCGGGTACAATGAGCAGTTCTTC.

In this sample, this clonotype turned up many times. The V call is TRBV20-1, the J call TRBJ2-7; D remains ambiguous. The germline CDR1 and CDR2 sequences are DFQATT and SNEGSKA (reference sequence). The CDR3 contains 13 residues. V dropped 3 bases and J dropped 0 bases, with 9 bases sitting between them. The chain's CDR3 is CSASLASSYEQYF. CDR3 bases: TGCAGTGCTAGTTTGGCTAGCTCCTACGAGCAGTACTTC.

The chain couples TRBV30 to TRBJ1-3, with a possible D match to TRBD1 (5 bases). The germline V gene encodes CDR1 GTSNPN and CDR2 SVGIG (reference sequence). V was shortened by 2 bases and J by 0 bases, with 11 bases between the two germline ends. This CDR3 is built from 15 residues. The CDR3 nucleotides are TGTGCCTGGAGTTTTATGAGGGGCTCTGGAAACACCATATATTTT. It specifies CAWSFMRGSGNTIYF.

The CDR3 spells CASSAGLSATNEKLFF. For the CDR3, the DNA is TGTGCCAGCAGTGCGGGGCTTTCTGCAACTAATGAAAAACTGTTTTTT. This chain joins TRBV12-3 or TRBV12-4 and TRBJ1-4; TRBD1 is a possible D gene (5 bases). This CDR3 region has 16 residues. With 5 bases removed from V and 0 bases from J, the gap between germline ends came to 13 bases.

This clonotype was counted ten times or more. The genes are TRBV5-1 and TRBJ2-7, with D unresolved. The CDR3 spans 16 residues. V lost 1 base and J lost 0, with 14 bases in between. Germline V gene data show CDR1 as SGHRS and CDR2 as YFSETQ. Here the CDR3 reads CASSLLPLVASYEQYF. DNA for the CDR3: TGCGCCAGCAGCTTGCTACCCCTCGTGGCCTCCTACGAGCAGTACTTC.

The chain uses TRBV5-6 and TRBJ1-1, with TRBD1 matching over 8 bases. After removal of 1 base from V and 10 bases from J, the junction contained 12 bases not matched to a gene. The CDR3 sequence is 15 residues long. Looked up from germline, CDR1 is SGHDT and CDR2 is YYEEEE. The CDR3 loop reads CASSLSRGREGGAFF. DNA for the CDR3: TGTGCCAGCAGCTTGTCCAGGGGGCGCGAGGGTGGAGCTTTCTTT.

This clonotype was picked up a small number of times. The CDR3 nucleotides are TGCAGTGCTAGCCCCGGGACAGGGGATCAAGACGAGCAGTACTTC. This encodes CSASPGTGDQDEQYF. This chain connects TRBV20-1 to TRBJ2-7; 10 nucleotides line up with TRBD1. Germline V gives CDR1 DFQATT, CDR2 SNEGSKA (reference sequence). Trimming removed 3 bases from V and 5 bases from J; junction bases left unmatched: 10. This CDR3 contains 15 residues.

At least ten counts were recorded for this clonotype. This chain joins TRBV9 and TRBJ2-1, with 10 positions matching TRBD2. Germline V gives CDR1 SGDLS, CDR2 YYNGEE. CDR3 length equals 17 residues. The junction had 10 bases not matched to a gene; V was cut back by 2 bases and J by 5 bases. The CDR3 reads CASSVSFLAGANNEQFF. The CDR3 DNA sequence: TGTGCCAGCAGCGTGTCCTTCCTAGCGGGGGCCAACAATGAGCAGTTCTTC.

At least ten counts were recorded for this clonotype. The chain combines TRBV15 with TRBJ1-2; no definite D call. V was pared by 0 bases and J by 6 bases, with 14 bases between. CDR3 size: 15 residues. Germline CDR1 and CDR2: LNHNV and YYDKDF (reference sequence). The CDR3 region has the DNA TGTGCCACCAGCAGAGATCGGCCCGCCGCAGATGGCTACACCTTC. It codes for CATSRDRPAADGYTF. Looking up the rest from reference TRBV15 and TRBJ1-2 gives the full variable domain: DAMVIQNPRYQVTQFGKPVTLSCSQTLNHNVMYWYQQKSSQAPKLLFHYYDKDFNNEADTPDNFQSRRPNTSFCFLDIRSPGLGDTAMYLCATSRDRPAADGYTFGSGTRLTVV.

In this sample, this clonotype turned up many times. The CDR3 loop is CSATTDPNYNEQFF. CDR3 nucleotides: TGCAGTGCTACAACGGACCCAAACTACAATGAGCAGTTCTTC. V is TRBV20-1 and J is TRBJ2-1; no firm D call. The V end lost 4 bases, the J end lost 3 bases, and 13 bases lay between the germline ends. The germline gives CDR1 DFQATT, CDR2 SNEGSKA (reference sequence). The CDR3 is 14 residues long.

About this clonotype itself: Germline is not matched at one junction end, which may reflect a read error. This chain joins TRBV7-9 and TRBJ2-6; D ambiguous. CDR1 is SEHNR and CDR2 is FQNEAQ in the germline V gene (reference sequence). The CDR3 is 12 amino acids. CDR3 nucleotides: TGTGCCAGCACCACATCGGCCAAAGTCCTGACTTTC. It is translated as CASTTSAKVLTF.

The V gene is TRBV12-3 or TRBV12-4, the J gene TRBJ1-2; TRBD1 might be the D (5 bases). This CDR3 has 13 residues. The ends were cut back, 6 bases at V and 4 bases at J, with 12 bases in the middle. The CDR3 DNA sequence: TGTGCCAGCAGCCGGGGACCCTCCTATGGCTACACCTTC. Translating gives CASSRGPSYGYTF.

This clonotype occurred a few times. This could be a read error, since a much larger clone is one nucleotide away. This rearrangement joins TRBV20-1 to TRBJ2-3, with TRBD2 matching 9 bases. CDR3 length equals 14 residues. V trimming: 6 bases; J trimming: 3 bases; junction bases outside the gene matches: 7. Per the germline V gene, CDR1 is DFQATT and CDR2 is SNEGSKA (reference sequence). CDR3 in amino acids: CSAQAGGSTDTQYF. CDR3 DNA sequence: TGCAGTGCGCAGGCGGGGGGGAGTACAGATACGCAGTATTTT.

This clonotype has ten or more counts. Relative to the germline gene, one junction end is altered; a read error may explain this. The gene calls are TRBV20-1 and TRBJ2-1; D call uncertain. The length of the CDR3 is 14 residues. The V gene's germline CDR1 is DFQATT and CDR2 SNEGSKA (reference sequence). The CDR3 loop is CSARDTSSYNEQFF. CDR3 nucleotide sequence: TGCAGTGCCAGAGATACCTCCTCCTACAATGAGCAGTTCTTC.